Listed below are T cell receptor beta chains from one sample, sequenced in a study of sequential checkpoint blockade in melanoma. The method was immunoSEQ multiplex PCR; TCRdb's version includes in-frame clones alone and lacks a portion of them. There are around 3,000 clones in the sample; under 20% occur only once, and roughly 20% lies in the top ten. The input for sequencing was tumor tissue (inferred from file names), taken from a patient given nivolumab and ipilimumab in sequence. The receptors come from a human donor with melanoma. Both conserved end residues are part of each CDR3. A D gene is named only where the DNA matches it firmly. A clone size is listed for some rows: how often the clone was seen (once, few, many), or a class if it is expanded.

j_call d_call v_call clone_size cdr3_aa cdr3_nt
TRBJ2-1 . TRBV5-1 . CASSHTPDKAYNEQFF TGCGCCAGCAGCCATACCCCTGACAAAGCCTACAATGAGCAGTTCTTC
TRBJ1-2 . TRBV7-1 many CASSLGQIYGYTF TGTGCCAGCAGCTTAGGACAAATCTATGGCTACACCTTC
TRBJ2-6 . TRBV1 few CTSSVKCAQSRANVLTF TGCACCAGCAGTGTGAAATGTGCACAAAGTCGGGCCAACGTCCTGACTTTC
TRBJ1-1 . TRBV12-2 . CASRQPNRDGTEAFF TGTGCAAGTCGCCAGCCGAACAGGGATGGCACTGAAGCTTTCTTT
TRBJ1-1 . TRBV11-3 many CASSLDIQGAEAFF TGTGCCAGCAGCTTGGACATACAAGGGGCTGAAGCTTTCTTT
TRBJ1-5 . TRBV11-3 few CASSPNWGSGQPQHF TGTGCCAGCAGTCCTAATTGGGGATCCGGTCAGCCCCAGCATTTT
TRBJ2-1 . TRBV11-3 . CASSLGGAHNEQFF TGTGCCAGCAGCCTAGGGGGGGCTCACAATGAGCAGTTCTTC
TRBJ1-2 . TRBV6-8 many CASRTPGEGSYGYTF TGTGCCAGCAGAACCCCGGGGGAGGGCAGCTATGGCTACACCTTC
TRBJ2-1 . TRBV10-2 . CASGASDRNEQFF TGCGCCAGCGGGGCCTCCGACAGAAATGAGCAGTTCTTC
TRBJ1-2 TRBD1 TRBV15 few CATSSRSTGDGYTF TGTGCCACCAGCAGCAGATCGACAGGGGATGGCTACACCTTC
TRBJ1-5 . TRBV10-2 . CASGGDRNRPQHF TGCGCCAGCGGGGGAGACCGCAATCGTCCCCAGCATTTT
TRBJ2-1 TRBD1 TRBV18 . CASSTRQGDAFF TGTGCCAGCTCAACCAGACAGGGTGATGCGTTCTTC
TRBJ1-5 . TRBV4-1 . CASSLGEDQPQHF TGCGCCAGCAGCCTGGGAGAGGATCAGCCCCAGCATTTT
TRBJ1-2 . TRBV11-3 many CASSLEVDSKGRLYGYTF TGTGCCAGCAGCTTGGAAGTGGACTCCAAAGGCAGACTCTATGGCTACACCTTC
TRBJ2-4 TRBD2 TRBV28 . CASSREGSGTKLAKNIQYF TGTGCCAGCAGTCGGGAGGGTAGCGGGACAAAGCTAGCCAAAAACATTCAGTACTTC
TRBJ2-1 TRBD2 TRBV28 . CASSLWGLAGSYNEQFF TGTGCCAGCAGTTTATGGGGACTAGCGGGATCCTACAATGAGCAGTTCTTC
TRBJ1-1 TRBD1 TRBV6-8 . CASSYNGQGGTEAFF TGTGCCAGCAGTTACAACGGACAGGGGGGCACTGAAGCTTTCTTT
TRBJ1-1 . TRBV6-8 . CASSYGFAALNTEAFF TGTGCCAGCAGTTACGGATTCGCAGCCCTGAACACTGAAGCTTTCTTT
TRBJ2-7 . TRBV29-1 . CSPWVVGGRTSYEQYF TGCAGCCCGTGGGTCGTGGGGGGCAGGACCTCCTACGAGCAGTACTTC
TRBJ1-1 . TRBV9 few CASSVDGGTTEAFF TGTGCCAGCAGCGTAGACGGGGGTACCACTGAAGCTTTCTTT
TRBJ2-7 . TRBV28 few CASSFPGGGDGTYEQYF TGTGCCAGCAGTTTTCCCGGAGGGGGGGATGGGACCTACGAGCAGTACTTC
TRBJ1-2 . TRBV6-8 . CASSQTYNYGYTF TGTGCCAGCAGCCAGACGTATAACTATGGCTACACCTTC
TRBJ2-7 TRBD1 TRBV9 few CASSVRDRTGEQYF TGTGCCAGCAGCGTCCGGGACAGAACTGGCGAGCAGTACTTC
TRBJ2-1 TRBD2 TRBV4-1 many CASSHPTAGLAGLGSSYNEQFF TGCGCCAGCAGCCACCCCACCGCCGGACTAGCGGGGCTTGGAAGCTCCTACAATGAGCAGTTCTTC
TRBJ1-5 TRBD1 TRBV25-1 . CASSRRGQAENNQPQHF TGTGCCAGCAGCCGCAGGGGACAGGCGGAGAACAATCAGCCCCAGCATTTT
TRBJ1-5 . TRBV6-8 . CAISGTGNQPQHF TGTGCCATCAGTGGAACAGGGAACCAGCCCCAGCATTTT
TRBJ1-3 . TRBV11-3 few CASSLVRGSGNTIYF TGTGCCAGCAGCTTAGTGAGGGGCTCTGGAAACACCATATATTTT
TRBJ1-1 . TRBV6-8 few CASSYTDTEAFF TGTGCCAGCAGTTACACGGACACTGAAGCTTTCTTT
TRBJ1-2 . TRBV6-8 . CASRKTPYHGYTF TGTGCCAGCAGAAAAACACCTTATCATGGCTACACCTTC
TRBJ1-2 . TRBV6-8 many CASSYSARRNYGYTF TGTGCCAGCAGTTACTCGGCCAGGAGAAACTATGGCTACACCTTC
TRBJ2-1 . TRBV29-1 . CSVEGVENEQFF TGCAGCGTTGAAGGGGTTGAAAACGAGCAGTTCTTC
TRBJ2-7 . TRBV30 . CAWSESYEQYF TGTGCCTGGAGTGAATCTTACGAGCAGTACTTC
TRBJ2-7 . TRBV6-8 . CASSSTTPRQGHEQYF TGTGCCAGCAGTTCGACAACCCCGAGGCAGGGCCACGAGCAGTACTTC
TRBJ2-7 . TRBV30 . CAWSVWGAGAYEQYF TGTGCCTGGAGTGTATGGGGGGCAGGGGCTTACGAGCAGTACTTC
TRBJ1-1 . TRBV18 . CASSPQGSMNTEAFF TGTGCCAGCTCACCACAGGGCAGCATGAACACTGAAGCTTTCTTT
TRBJ2-2 TRBD2 TRBV6-8 . CASSPGTTPGRGAVF TGTGCCAGCAGTCCCGGGACTACCCCCGGGCGGGGAGCTGTTTTT
TRBJ2-7 TRBD2 TRBV11-3 . CASSSLAGGQGSEQYF TGTGCCAGCAGCTCCCTAGCGGGGGGGCAAGGAAGCGAGCAGTACTTC